This TCR beta chain was documented in a study of cytomegalovirus exposure and HLA in healthy donors. Overall study results and limits: The study put about 180 TCR beta chains on its list as cytomegalovirus-associated. Under in vitro conditions, three CMV-associated chains were confirmed as specific for CMV antigens.

CDR3 length: 17 amino acids. Per germline, CDR1 MGHRA and CDR2 YSYEKL. The ends lost 4 bases at V and 5 bases at J; junction bases unmatched: 13. Clones were read by immunoSEQ multiplex PCR, and TCRdb kept only the in-frame ones, dropping some. The table includes about 400,000 clones, roughly 88% detected once. Remarks on this clone: Its specificity is unknown.

Sequencing was performed on PBMCs. The TCR comes from a woman aged 18-29 years in good health and CMV-seronegative. This sequence joins TRBV4-1 and TRBJ2-3; 9 bases map to TRBD2. In nucleotides, the CDR3 is TGCGCCAGCAGCCGTCCCGTGAGCGGGGGGAGGGTAGATACGCAGTATTTT. Translated: CASSRPVSGGRVDTQYF.